The 13 T cell receptor beta chains listed next were all sequenced from one sample in a study of T cells after yellow fever vaccination. Using its own MiXCR run on the 5' RACE reads, TCRdb lists one record per CDR3 protein. The sample consists of around 530,000 distinct CDR3 sequences, roughly a sixth of them appearing once. Sequences were derived from PBMCs, sampled 5 days after the first yellow fever vaccination. The receptors come from a man between 18 and 29 years old who received the YFV17D yellow fever vaccine.

This clonotype was counted a few times. The chain recombines TRBV4-1 with TRBJ1-5; D ambiguous. There are 13 residues in the CDR3. The V gene lost 0 bases and the J gene lost 5 bases, with 5 bases spanning the gap. Germline loops: CDR1 MGHRA, CDR2 YSYEKL. DNA of the CDR3: TGCGCCAGCAGCCAAGAAACGCATCAGCCCCAGCATTTT. Translation gives CASSQETHQPQHF.

This clonotype has a handful of counts. V usage is TRBV29-1 and J usage is TRBJ1-1; maybe TRBD1 (5 bases). The V gene's germline CDR1 is SQVTM and CDR2 ANQGSEA. V was trimmed by 8 bases and J by 6 bases, leaving 19 bases between them. The CDR3 contains 13 residues. Here the CDR3 DNA reads TGCAGCTATAAGGTCGTGGGGGAATCTGAAGCTTTCTTT. Its protein product is CSYKVVGESEAFF.

This clonotype was detected only a few times. V and J are TRBV2 and TRBJ2-2; D is perhaps TRBD1 (5 bases). Trimming removed 1 base from V and 5 bases from J, with 8 bases in between. The CDR3 is 14 residues long. The germline gives CDR1 SNHLY, CDR2 FYNNEI. CDR3 DNA: TGTGCCAGCAGTGAAGACAGGCGGACCGGGGAGCTGTTTTTT. Amino acid sequence: CASSEDRRTGELFF.

The V and J genes are TRBV5-1 and TRBJ2-5; D is undetermined. This CDR3 has 14 residues. Trimming removed 0 bases from V and 2 bases from J, with 8 bases in between. Germline lookup yields CDR1 SGHRS and CDR2 YFSETQ. DNA for the CDR3: TGCGCCAGCAGCTTGGGCTACCTACAAGAGACCCAGTACTTC. Translating gives CASSLGYLQETQYF.

This clonotype was counted between two and nine times. The genes are TRBV6-1 and TRBJ2-1; maybe TRBD2 (7 bases). From germline, CDR1 is MNHNS and CDR2 SASEGT. V lost 8 bases and J 5 bases, leaving 19 bases between the germline ends. CDR3 length: 15 residues. The CDR3 DNA reads TGTGCCAGCCTTTCAAATGGGGGGGCCCACAATGAGCAGTTCTTC. It yields the protein CASLSNGGAHNEQFF.

This clonotype was observed a few times. V gene TRBV3-1 combines with J gene TRBJ2-4; tentative D call: TRBD1 (5 bases). V dropped 1 base and J dropped 9 bases, with 16 bases sitting between them. Germline CDR1 is LGHDT and CDR2 is YNNKEL (reference sequence). The CDR3 consists of 15 residues. The CDR3 loop is CASSQGHPTARIQYF. CDR3 nucleotides: TGTGCCAGCAGCCAAGGTCATCCGACAGCTCGCATTCAGTACTTC.

This chain uses TRBV6-1 with TRBJ1-2; 7 bases line up with TRBD1. Losses at the gene ends were 10 bases for V and 0 bases for J; bases not matched to a gene: 8. Germline loops: CDR1 MNHNS, CDR2 SASEGT. This CDR3 is 14 amino acids long. This CDR3 is CATGRTGPNYGYTF. The CDR3 DNA is TGTGCCACCGGCCGGACAGGACCTAACTATGGCTACACCTTC.

Only a few counts were recorded for this clonotype. The chain carries TRBV7-9 and TRBJ2-1, with D perhaps TRBD1 (6 bases). The V gene lost 5 bases and the J gene lost 8 bases, with 19 bases spanning the gap. This CDR3 is 15 amino acids long. Looked up from germline, CDR1 is SEHNR and CDR2 is FQNEAQ (reference sequence). The CDR3 nucleotides are TGTGCCAGCAGCCAGGGGTCGTCGTTCACCGATGAGCAGTTCTTC. Its translation: CASSQGSSFTDEQFF.

This clonotype showed up just a few times. This chain joins TRBV20-1 and TRBJ1-2, with a possible D match to TRBD1 (6 bases). V lost 6 bases to trimming and J lost 5 bases, with 22 bases between them. CDR3 length: 15 residues. Germline V gene data show CDR1 as DFQATT and CDR2 as SNEGSKA (reference sequence). The CDR3 nucleotides are TGCAGTGCAGAGGTTTTACAGGGCCAACTTTATGGCTACACCTTC. Amino acids: CSAEVLQGQLYGYTF.

This clonotype was seen repeatedly, ten times or more. The chain recombines TRBV5-6 with TRBJ2-2; unclear D gene. Trimming stripped 5 bases from V and 2 bases from J, with 7 bases between. Per germline, CDR1 SGHDT and CDR2 YYEEEE. The CDR3 has 13 amino acids. CDR3 nucleotide sequence: TGTGCCAGCAGGTTCGGAAACACCGGGGAGCTGTTTTTT. Translation: CASRFGNTGELFF.

At least ten counts were recorded for this clonotype. The V gene is TRBV28, the J gene TRBJ2-2; the D call may be TRBD1 or TRBD2 (5 bases each). Germline V gene sequence: CDR1 MDHEN, CDR2 SYDVKM. Trimming removed 5 bases from V and 6 bases from J, with 13 bases in between. This CDR3 is 14 amino acids long. The CDR3 bases are TGTGCCAGCAGTCCACCGGGGCATGCCGGGGAGCTGTTTTTT. It yields the protein CASSPPGHAGELFF.

This chain uses TRBV28 with TRBJ1-6; D gene uncertain. This CDR3 is built from 16 residues. V was cut by 8 bases and J by 0 bases, with 14 bases left in between. The V gene's germline CDR1 is MDHEN and CDR2 SYDVKM. The chain's CDR3 is CASLEPSSSYNSPLHF. CDR3 nucleotides: TGTGCCAGCCTTGAGCCTTCGAGCTCCTATAATTCACCCCTCCACTTT. The full variable domain, rest sourced from reference TRBV28 and TRBJ1-6, is DVKVTQSSRYLVKRTGEKVFLECVQDMDHENMFWYRQDPGLGLRLIYFSYDVKMKEKGDIPEGYSVSREKKERFSLILESASTNQTSMYLCASLEPSSSYNSPLHFGNGTRLTVT.

This sequence joins TRBV5-1 and TRBJ2-6; D remains ambiguous. CDR1 SGHRS and CDR2 YFSETQ come from the germline V gene. The CDR3 loop spans 16 amino acids. V dropped 0 bases and J dropped 0 bases, with 7 bases sitting between them. CDR3 DNA sequence: TGCGCCAGCAGCTTGGGTGGCGGCTCTGGGGCCAACGTCCTGACTTTC. This gives the protein CASSLGGGSGANVLTF.